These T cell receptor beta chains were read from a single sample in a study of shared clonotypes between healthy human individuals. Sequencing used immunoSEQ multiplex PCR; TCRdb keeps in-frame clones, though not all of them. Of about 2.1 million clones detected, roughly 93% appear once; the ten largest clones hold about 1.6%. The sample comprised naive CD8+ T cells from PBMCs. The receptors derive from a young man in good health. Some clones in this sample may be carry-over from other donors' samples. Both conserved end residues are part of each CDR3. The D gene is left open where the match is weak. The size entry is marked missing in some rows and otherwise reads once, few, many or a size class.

cdr3_nt: TGTGCCAGCAGCTTCGGACAGGGGGAGCAGTACTTC
cdr3_aa: CASSFGQGEQYF
v_call: TRBV7-9
j_call: TRBJ2-7
d_call: TRBD1
clone_size: NA

cdr3_nt: TGTGCCAGCAGCCCCTGGAGACCTTACGAGCAGTACTTC
cdr3_aa: CASSPWRPYEQYF
v_call: TRBV7-9
j_call: TRBJ2-7
d_call: NA
clone_size: NA

cdr3_nt: TGTGCCAGCAGCCCCCGGGGGGCATACGTGCAGTACTTC
cdr3_aa: CASSPRGAYVQYF
v_call: TRBV11-2
j_call: TRBJ2-7
d_call: NA
clone_size: NA

cdr3_nt: TGTGCCAGCAGCTTAGCGGGACTCTCTTACAATGAGCAGTTCTTC
cdr3_aa: CASSLAGLSYNEQFF
v_call: TRBV7-2
j_call: TRBJ2-1
d_call: NA
clone_size: NA

cdr3_nt: TGTGCCAGCAGTCTCCGAAGGCCCGTCTATGGCTACACCTTC
cdr3_aa: CASSLRRPVYGYTF
v_call: TRBV28
j_call: TRBJ1-2
d_call: NA
clone_size: once

cdr3_nt: TGTGCCAGCAGTTACACAGGGGCAGTCTCTGGAAACACCATATATTTT
cdr3_aa: CASSYTGAVSGNTIYF
v_call: TRBV6-6
j_call: TRBJ1-3
d_call: TRBD1
clone_size: NA

cdr3_nt: TGTGCCAGCAGGGAGCTAGGGGGCACCGGGGAGCTGTTTTTT
cdr3_aa: CASRELGGTGELFF
v_call: TRBV7-9
j_call: TRBJ2-2
d_call: NA
clone_size: NA

cdr3_nt: TGTGCCAGCAGCTTGGGAGGAGGGTTGGGTCAGCCCCAGCATTTT
cdr3_aa: CASSLGGGLGQPQHF
v_call: TRBV9
j_call: TRBJ1-5
d_call: NA
clone_size: NA

cdr3_nt: TGCGCCAGCAGCCAAGAGCACGGTCGGGGAGATCAGCCCCAGCATTTT
cdr3_aa: CASSQEHGRGDQPQHF
v_call: TRBV4-1
j_call: TRBJ1-5
d_call: NA
clone_size: NA

cdr3_nt: TGTGCCAGCAGCCCTGGGACAGGGGCATGGCAGCCCCAGCATTTT
cdr3_aa: CASSPGTGAWQPQHF
v_call: TRBV9
j_call: TRBJ1-5
d_call: TRBD1
clone_size: NA

cdr3_nt: TGTGCCAGTAGTACGGAGAGATATGGCTACACCTTC
cdr3_aa: CASSTERYGYTF
v_call: TRBV19
j_call: TRBJ1-2
d_call: NA
clone_size: NA

cdr3_nt: TGTGCCAGCAGTGAAGGTATAGGGCTGAACACTGAAGCTTTCTTT
cdr3_aa: CASSEGIGLNTEAFF
v_call: TRBV6-1
j_call: TRBJ1-1
d_call: NA
clone_size: NA

cdr3_nt: TGTGCCAGCAGGCCGAAGGGCTATGGCTACACCTTC
cdr3_aa: CASRPKGYGYTF
v_call: TRBV5-6
j_call: TRBJ1-2
d_call: NA
clone_size: NA

cdr3_nt: TGTGCCACCAGCAGAGATCGAGCGGGAGCGCAGAGGGAGCAGTACTTC
cdr3_aa: CATSRDRAGAQREQYF
v_call: TRBV15
j_call: TRBJ2-7
d_call: TRBD2
clone_size: NA

cdr3_nt: TGTGCCAGCAGTTTAGGAAAGGGACACACCTCTGGAAACACCATATATTTT
cdr3_aa: CASSLGKGHTSGNTIYF
v_call: TRBV27
j_call: TRBJ1-3
d_call: NA
clone_size: NA

cdr3_nt: TGCAGTGCTAGAGTCGGGTACGAGCAGTACTTC
cdr3_aa: CSARVGYEQYF
v_call: TRBV20-1
j_call: TRBJ2-7
d_call: NA
clone_size: few

cdr3_nt: TGTGCCAGCTCACCACCGGGCCAGAATCAGCCCCAGCATTTT
cdr3_aa: CASSPPGQNQPQHF
v_call: TRBV18
j_call: TRBJ1-5
d_call: NA
clone_size: few

cdr3_nt: TGTGCCAGCAGCTTAGGAGTTTTTGGCGAGCAGTACTTC
cdr3_aa: CASSLGVFGEQYF
v_call: TRBV6-6
j_call: TRBJ2-7
d_call: NA
clone_size: NA

cdr3_nt: TGTGCCAGCAGCTCTGGACTTAACTACGAGCAGTACTTC
cdr3_aa: CASSSGLNYEQYF
v_call: TRBV11-2
j_call: TRBJ2-7
d_call: NA
clone_size: NA

cdr3_nt: TGTGCCAGCAGTGAAGATACCGGGACTTCCCCCACCGGGGAGCTGTTTTTT
cdr3_aa: CASSEDTGTSPTGELFF
v_call: TRBV6-1
j_call: TRBJ2-2
d_call: NA
clone_size: NA

cdr3_nt: TGTGCCAGCAGTTTTCAGGGCTACAATGAGCAGTTCTTC
cdr3_aa: CASSFQGYNEQFF
v_call: TRBV27
j_call: TRBJ2-1
d_call: NA
clone_size: NA

cdr3_nt: TGTGCCATCAGTGTGCCCAATGGAGGGACCCTCTCCTACAATGAGCAGTTCTTC
cdr3_aa: CAISVPNGGTLSYNEQFF
v_call: TRBV10-3
j_call: TRBJ2-1
d_call: NA
clone_size: once

cdr3_nt: TGCGCCAGCAGCTTGGTTCAGGGAGGGACCGGGGAGCTGTTTTTT
cdr3_aa: CASSLVQGGTGELFF
v_call: TRBV5-1
j_call: TRBJ2-2
d_call: TRBD2
clone_size: NA

cdr3_nt: TGTGCCAGCAGCCCCCGCGGCGGGAGGGTTTCGGTCTACAATGAGCAGTTCTTC
cdr3_aa: CASSPRGGRVSVYNEQFF
v_call: TRBV7-7
j_call: TRBJ2-1
d_call: TRBD2
clone_size: NA

cdr3_nt: TGTGCCAGCAGTGTCCCTCTCGTGGGGGGCGAAGCTTTCTTT
cdr3_aa: CASSVPLVGGEAFF
v_call: TRBV2
j_call: TRBJ1-1
d_call: NA
clone_size: once

cdr3_nt: TGTGCCAGTAGTAGGGACAGCCACTTGTCCTACGAGCAGTACTTC
cdr3_aa: CASSRDSHLSYEQYF
v_call: TRBV19
j_call: TRBJ2-7
d_call: TRBD1
clone_size: NA

cdr3_nt: TGTGCCAGCAGCTTGACCCCGGGACAGGGTATAGAGGGCTACACCTTC
cdr3_aa: CASSLTPGQGIEGYTF
v_call: TRBV5-6
j_call: TRBJ1-2
d_call: TRBD1
clone_size: NA

cdr3_nt: TGTGCCAGCAGCGTAGGTTTCCGCAATGAGCAGTTCTTC
cdr3_aa: CASSVGFRNEQFF
v_call: TRBV9
j_call: TRBJ2-1
d_call: NA
clone_size: NA

cdr3_nt: TGTGCCAGCAGTTTATCGATCGTGGGGGGAGAGACCCAGTACTTC
cdr3_aa: CASSLSIVGGETQYF
v_call: TRBV27
j_call: TRBJ2-5
d_call: NA
clone_size: NA

cdr3_nt: TGTGCCAGCAGCTTTTGGACTCAGAACACCGGGGAGCTGTTTTTT
cdr3_aa: CASSFWTQNTGELFF
v_call: TRBV14
j_call: TRBJ2-2
d_call: NA
clone_size: NA

cdr3_nt: TGCAGCGCATCACAGGGGGCGGGTCAGCCCCAGCATTTT
cdr3_aa: CSASQGAGQPQHF
v_call: TRBV29-1
j_call: TRBJ1-5
d_call: TRBD1
clone_size: NA

cdr3_nt: TGTGCCAGTAGTATGTACCGACAGAGAGACACTGAAGCTTTCTTT
cdr3_aa: CASSMYRQRDTEAFF
v_call: TRBV19
j_call: TRBJ1-1
d_call: NA
clone_size: once

cdr3_nt: TGTGCCAGCAGCTTCAGCAATCAGCCCCAGCATTTT
cdr3_aa: CASSFSNQPQHF
v_call: TRBV7-9
j_call: TRBJ1-5
d_call: NA
clone_size: few

cdr3_nt: TGTGCCAGCAGCCCGCGGACTAGCAGGAACTACAATGAGCAGTTCTTC
cdr3_aa: CASSPRTSRNYNEQFF
v_call: TRBV7-2
j_call: TRBJ2-1
d_call: TRBD2
clone_size: NA

cdr3_nt: TGCAGCGCCGAGGCTTACAATGAGCAGTTCTTC
cdr3_aa: CSAEAYNEQFF
v_call: TRBV29-1
j_call: TRBJ2-1
d_call: NA
clone_size: NA

cdr3_nt: TGCAGCGTTAGGCTGGCCTCCTACGAGCAGTACTTC
cdr3_aa: CSVRLASYEQYF
v_call: TRBV29-1
j_call: TRBJ2-7
d_call: NA
clone_size: NA

cdr3_nt: TGTGCCAGCAGTGAACGGTCCTGGGCCAATGAGCAGTTCTTC
cdr3_aa: CASSERSWANEQFF
v_call: TRBV6-1
j_call: TRBJ2-1
d_call: NA
clone_size: NA

cdr3_nt: TGTGCTAGTGGTTTGACTTACACTGAAGCTTTCTTT
cdr3_aa: CASGLTYTEAFF
v_call: TRBV12-5
j_call: TRBJ1-1
d_call: NA
clone_size: few

cdr3_nt: TGTGCCAGCAGCTTAGGACAGGACAATGAGCAGTTCTTC
cdr3_aa: CASSLGQDNEQFF
v_call: TRBV7-9
j_call: TRBJ2-1
d_call: NA
clone_size: few

cdr3_nt: TGTGCCAGCAGCGTAGATCGCAGCAATGAGCAGTTCTTC
cdr3_aa: CASSVDRSNEQFF
v_call: TRBV9
j_call: TRBJ2-1
d_call: NA
clone_size: NA

cdr3_nt: TGTGCCATCGCCGGGGAGACTAGGTACGAGCAGTACTTC
cdr3_aa: CAIAGETRYEQYF
v_call: TRBV7-9
j_call: TRBJ2-7
d_call: NA
clone_size: NA

cdr3_nt: TGTGCCAGCAGCTTGGGGACTAAGGTCGGGGAGCTGTTTTTT
cdr3_aa: CASSLGTKVGELFF
v_call: TRBV7-6
j_call: TRBJ2-2
d_call: TRBD2
clone_size: NA

cdr3_nt: TGTGCCAGCAGTTTTTCGGGGGCTTCTGATGGCTACACCTTC
cdr3_aa: CASSFSGASDGYTF
v_call: TRBV27
j_call: TRBJ1-2
d_call: NA
clone_size: NA

cdr3_nt: TGTGCCAGCAGCCGACCGGGACAGGGGGTCCACGAGCAGTACTTC
cdr3_aa: CASSRPGQGVHEQYF
v_call: TRBV28
j_call: TRBJ2-7
d_call: TRBD1
clone_size: NA

cdr3_nt: TGCGCCAGCAGCCAGCTGACAGATAGCACAGATACGCAGTATTTT
cdr3_aa: CASSQLTDSTDTQYF
v_call: TRBV4-1
j_call: TRBJ2-3
d_call: NA
clone_size: NA

cdr3_nt: TGTGCCAGCAGCTTATTAAGTGCTTATAGGACAGGTGATGAAAAACTGTTTTTT
cdr3_aa: CASSLLSAYRTGDEKLFF
v_call: TRBV7-8
j_call: TRBJ1-4
d_call: TRBD1
clone_size: NA

cdr3_nt: TGCGCCAGCAACCGGGACCCTGACTACGAGCAGTACTTC
cdr3_aa: CASNRDPDYEQYF
v_call: TRBV5-1
j_call: TRBJ2-7
d_call: NA
clone_size: NA

cdr3_nt: TGTGCCAGCAGGGGGTTAGCGGGGGCCCTCACAGATACGCAGTATTTT
cdr3_aa: CASRGLAGALTDTQYF
v_call: TRBV27
j_call: TRBJ2-3
d_call: TRBD2
clone_size: NA

cdr3_nt: TGTGCCAGCAGTCCGCCTTACCTCGGTCCGACGAGGCTTCTGCGGGAGCAGTACTTC
cdr3_aa: CASSPPYLGPTRLLREQYF
v_call: TRBV5-8
j_call: TRBJ2-7
d_call: NA
clone_size: once

cdr3_nt: TGTGCCAGCAGCCCGACAGTTCGATACACTGAAGCTTTCTTT
cdr3_aa: CASSPTVRYTEAFF
v_call: TRBV5-6
j_call: TRBJ1-1
d_call: NA
clone_size: NA

cdr3_nt: TGTGCCAGCAGTTTTCAGGGGGTCAATCAGCCCCAGCATTTT
cdr3_aa: CASSFQGVNQPQHF
v_call: TRBV7-9
j_call: TRBJ1-5
d_call: TRBD1
clone_size: NA

cdr3_nt: TGTGCCGGCAGCGTAGGGACAGGGTGGACTGAAGCTTTCTTT
cdr3_aa: CAGSVGTGWTEAFF
v_call: TRBV6-1
j_call: TRBJ1-1
d_call: TRBD1
clone_size: NA

cdr3_nt: TGTGCCAGCAGCTTAGTAGTTAGTACCAAGCAGTTCTTC
cdr3_aa: CASSLVVSTKQFF
v_call: TRBV7-9
j_call: TRBJ2-1
d_call: NA
clone_size: NA

cdr3_nt: TGTGCCAGCACGGACAGGGTTTACTCACCCCTCCACTTT
cdr3_aa: CASTDRVYSPLHF
v_call: TRBV27
j_call: TRBJ1-6
d_call: TRBD1
clone_size: NA

cdr3_nt: TGTGCCAGCAGTTGGAGCGGGACCGGGGAGCTGTTTTTT
cdr3_aa: CASSWSGTGELFF
v_call: TRBV7-9
j_call: TRBJ2-2
d_call: NA
clone_size: NA

cdr3_nt: TGTGCCAGCAGAAAAGGACAAGGGCCACCCCGGAAGAACACTGAAGCTTTCTTT
cdr3_aa: CASRKGQGPPRKNTEAFF
v_call: TRBV2
j_call: TRBJ1-1
d_call: NA
clone_size: NA

cdr3_nt: TGCGCCAGCAGTGACCCAGGGGAGACCCAGTACTTC
cdr3_aa: CASSDPGETQYF
v_call: TRBV10-1
j_call: TRBJ2-5
d_call: NA
clone_size: few

cdr3_nt: TGTGCCATCAGTGAGTCCAGACACCGGGACAGGGGTGGGCCCTCCTACGAGCAGTACTTC
cdr3_aa: CAISESRHRDRGGPSYEQYF
v_call: TRBV10-3
j_call: TRBJ2-7
d_call: TRBD1
clone_size: NA

cdr3_nt: TGTGCCAGCAGCTTGGACTTCGATACGCAGTATTTT
cdr3_aa: CASSLDFDTQYF
v_call: TRBV9
j_call: TRBJ2-3
d_call: NA
clone_size: NA

cdr3_nt: TGTGCCAGCAGCTTAGCACGGAATAGTCAGCCCCAGCATTTT
cdr3_aa: CASSLARNSQPQHF
v_call: TRBV13
j_call: TRBJ1-5
d_call: NA
clone_size: once